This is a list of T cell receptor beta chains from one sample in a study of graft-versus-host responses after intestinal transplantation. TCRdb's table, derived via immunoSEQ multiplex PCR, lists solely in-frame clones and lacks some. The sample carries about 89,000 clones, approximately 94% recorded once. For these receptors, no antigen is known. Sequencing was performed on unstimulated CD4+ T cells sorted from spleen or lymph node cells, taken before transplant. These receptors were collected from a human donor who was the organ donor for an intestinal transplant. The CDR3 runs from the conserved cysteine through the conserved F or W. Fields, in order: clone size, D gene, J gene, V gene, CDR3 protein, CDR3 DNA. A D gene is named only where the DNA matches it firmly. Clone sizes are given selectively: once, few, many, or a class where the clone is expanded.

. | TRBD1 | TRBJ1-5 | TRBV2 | CASGRDREQPQHF | TGTGCCAGCGGCCGGGACAGGGAGCAGCCCCAGCATTTT
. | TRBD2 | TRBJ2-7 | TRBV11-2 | CASSLAGGPYEQYF | TGTGCCAGCAGCTTAGCGGGGGGACCGTACGAGCAGTACTTC
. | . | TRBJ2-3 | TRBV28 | CASSPGTLHTDTQYF | TGTGCCAGCAGCCCAGGGACCCTCCACACAGATACGCAGTATTTT
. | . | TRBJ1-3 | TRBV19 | CASKQGMISGNTIYF | TGTGCCAGTAAGCAGGGGATGATCTCTGGAAACACCATATATTTT
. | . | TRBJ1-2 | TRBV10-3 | CAISESGAGESGGYTF | TGTGCCATCAGTGAGTCAGGGGCAGGGGAGAGTGGTGGCTACACCTTC
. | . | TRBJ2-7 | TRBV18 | CASSRTYEQYF | TGTGCCAGCTCACGTACCTACGAGCAGTACTTC
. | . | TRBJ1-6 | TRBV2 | CASSVKRQRSYNSPLHF | TGTGCCAGCAGTGTTAAGAGACAGCGCTCCTATAATTCACCCCTCCACTTT
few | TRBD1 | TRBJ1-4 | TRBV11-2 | CASSFKGGGHNEKLFF | TGTGCCAGCAGCTTTAAAGGAGGGGGCCATAATGAAAAACTGTTTTTT
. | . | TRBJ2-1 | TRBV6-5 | CASRRGGPSNEQFF | TGTGCCAGCAGGAGGGGGGGGCCCTCCAATGAGCAGTTCTTC
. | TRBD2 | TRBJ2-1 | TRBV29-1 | CSVKNLAGIYNEQFF | TGCAGCGTTAAAAACCTAGCGGGGATCTACAATGAGCAGTTCTTC
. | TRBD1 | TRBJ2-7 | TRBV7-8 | CASSLARDSSMGAYEQYF | TGTGCCAGCAGCTTAGCTCGGGACAGCTCTATGGGGGCCTACGAGCAGTACTTC
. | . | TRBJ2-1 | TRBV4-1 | CASSQDGGLLSSYNEQFF | TGCGCCAGCAGCCAAGATGGCGGTCTTCTTAGCTCCTACAATGAGCAGTTCTTC
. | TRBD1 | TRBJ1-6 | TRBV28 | CASGVPGQIYSPLHF | TGTGCCAGCGGTGTACCGGGACAGATCTATTCACCCCTCCACTTT
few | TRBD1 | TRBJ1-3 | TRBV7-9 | CASSLTGGSGNTIYF | TGTGCCAGCAGCCTGACAGGGGGCTCTGGAAACACCATATATTTT
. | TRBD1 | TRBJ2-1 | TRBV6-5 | CASSDRTGNCFF | TGTGCCAGCAGTGATAGGACAGGGAATTGTTTCTTC
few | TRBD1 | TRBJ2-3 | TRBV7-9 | CASRSGQGTDTQYF | TGTGCCAGCAGGTCGGGACAGGGGACAGATACGCAGTATTTT
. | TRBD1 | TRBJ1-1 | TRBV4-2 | CASSPQGQLNTEAFF | TGTGCCAGCAGCCCCCAGGGACAGCTGAACACTGAAGCTTTCTTT
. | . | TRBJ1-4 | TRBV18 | CASSPLGATNEKLFF | TGTGCCAGCTCACCTCTAGGGGCAACTAATGAAAAACTGTTTTTT
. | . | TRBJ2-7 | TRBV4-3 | CASSQEEAGGNEQYF | TGCGCCAGCAGCCAAGAAGAGGCAGGGGGGAACGAGCAGTACTTC
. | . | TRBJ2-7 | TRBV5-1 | CASSQGDGSSYEQYF | TGCGCCAGCAGCCAGGGAGACGGGAGCTCCTACGAGCAGTACTTC
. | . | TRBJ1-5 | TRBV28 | CASSLDRAGSQPQHF | TGTGCCAGCAGCTTGGACCGGGCAGGTAGTCAGCCCCAGCATTTT
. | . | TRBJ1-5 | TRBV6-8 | CASSLVYRRPQQDYSNQPQHF | TGTGCCAGCAGTTTAGTTTATAGGAGACCCCAACAGGATTATAGCAATCAGCCCCAGCATTTT
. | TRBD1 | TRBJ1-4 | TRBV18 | CASSPTGTGDEKLFF | TGTGCCAGCTCACCAACGGGGACAGGGGATGAAAAACTGTTTTTT
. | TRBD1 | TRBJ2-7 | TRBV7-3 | CASSITGGGEQYF | TGTGCCAGCAGCATTACAGGGGGCGGCGAGCAGTACTTC